This T cell receptor (beta chain) was identified in a study of CD8 T cells in ankylosing spondylitis (dated by TCRdb to 2017 to 2019). For the study in its entirety: To find TCR variants linked to disease, the study profiled T cell receptor beta repertoires in ankylosing spondylitis patients and healthy donors. In total, the full study cohort was made up of roughly 110 healthy donors and 25 ankylosing spondylitis patients. Peripheral blood was sampled, and synovial fluid was also collected from ankylosing spondylitis patients.

Findings and caveats that apply to the study as a whole: Blood from ankylosing spondylitis patients appeared to be characterized by a TCR beta motif composed of about eight highly homologous amino acid variants. In peripheral blood, the disease-linked clones were found at relatively low frequencies and had a CD8+ phenotype. Some of the motif variants had been reported before in the synovial fluid and blood of reactive arthritis patients, a finding that suggests common disease-initiation mechanisms. The disease-linked clones were reported to be significantly enriched in matched synovial fluid samples from ankylosing spondylitis patients.

Notes on this clonotype: Its antigen remains unidentified. Per-base qualities were not stored, and no clone one base away is much larger.

For sequencing, an Illumina HiSeq 2500 was employed. Quantitative 5'-RACE with molecular barcodes was the method used to prepare the TCR beta libraries. The paper's processing steps were these. Disease-linked TCR variants were identified with a new computational method built on a probabilistic model of VDJ rearrangement. TCRdb's own reprocessing of the public reads used fastp at Q25 and MiXCR and kept productive beta chains. Identical CDR3 proteins give one entry, which carries the most common genes and DNA. TCRdb's processing, not the authors', yielded these V and J calls. The sample contains roughly 700,000 distinct CDR3 sequences, under 20% of them found a single time. Of the sample, about 20% is held by the ten largest clones. This TCR was recovered from a male donor with ankylosing spondylitis. The source material was blood, either unsorted or a sorted T cell fraction (not recorded which).

The sequence in DNA is TGTGCCAGCAGCTTATCCCTGAGGGACACTGAAGCTTTCTTT. Its amino acids are CASSLSLRDTEAFF. This chain is built from TRBV5-5 and TRBJ1-1; confidence is insufficient to name the D gene. Cut back by 2 bases and 3 bases, the V and J ends lie 11 bases apart. Including cysteine and phenylalanine, the CDR3 has 14 amino acids. Of the read, only the CDR3 DNA is kept; its 42 bases are in frame from base 1. Per the germline V gene (reference sequence), SGHKS is the CDR1 and YYEKEE is the CDR2.